Following are 16 T cell receptor beta chains from one sample sequenced in a study of blood T cell repertoires in COVID-19 (dated by TCRdb to about 2020). Preparation of the library involved the immunoSEQ multiplex PCR assay. TCRdb mirrors the immuneACCESS table, restricted to in-frame sequences. Some clones are absent from its copies; in checked studies, under half trace to an unresolved V gene, and the reason for the others is unknown. This sample gives approximately 280,000 clones in total; 75% to 90% of them show up just once. Of the sample, 4.6% is held by the ten largest clones. Sequencing was done on a sample of peripheral blood. These receptor sequences come from a man aged 35 to 55 with acute or convalescent COVID-19.

This clone was counted between two and nine times. The chain links TRBV11-2 to TRBJ1-1; D may be TRBD1 (5 bases). There are 17 residues in the CDR3. Germline V gives CDR1 SGHAT, CDR2 FQNNGV. V was shortened by 0 bases and J by 6 bases, with 20 bases between the two germline ends. CDR3 nucleotides: TGTGCCAGCAGCTTAGATCTCCCTGGGTGGAGGGGATCTGAAGCTTTCTTT. Its protein is CASSLDLPGWRGSEAFF. The full variable domain, with the rest looked up from reference TRBV11-2 and TRBJ1-1, is EAGVAQSPRYKIIEKRQSVAFWCNPISGHATLYWYQQILGQGPKLLIQFQNNGVVDDSQLPKDRFSAERLKGVDSTLKIQPAKLEDSAVYLCASSLDLPGWRGSEAFFGQGTRLTVV.

V usage is TRBV11-2 and J usage is TRBJ1-2; D might be TRBD1 (6 bases). The CDR3 covers 14 residues. The germline V and J ends were trimmed by 3 bases and 7 bases, with 15 bases remaining between them. The germline CDR1 and CDR2 sequences are SGHAT and FQNNGV. CDR3 in amino acids: CASSFPQGWTGYTF. CDR3 in DNA: TGTGCCAGCAGCTTCCCACAGGGCTGGACTGGCTACACCTTC.

V and J are TRBV7-2 and TRBJ1-3, with 11 bases aligning to TRBD1. CDR1 and CDR2 from the germline V gene are SGHTA and FQGNSA. The CDR3 is 15 amino acids. Germline trimming cut 4 bases from V and 2 bases from J; bases unmatched to any gene: 1. This chain's CDR3 is CASSSGQGAGNTIYF. For the CDR3, the DNA is TGTGCCAGCAGCTCGGGACAGGGGGCTGGAAACACCATATATTTT. Full variable domain (missing parts from reference TRBV7-2 and TRBJ1-3): GAGVSQSPSNKVTEKGKDVELRCDPISGHTALYWYRQSLGQGLEFLIYFQGNSAPDKSGLPSDRFSAERTGGSVSTLTIQRTQQEDSAVYLCASSSGQGAGNTIYFGEGSWLTVV.

V is TRBV18 and J is TRBJ2-6, with 10 nucleotides matching TRBD1. Losses at the gene ends were 3 bases for V and 0 bases for J; bases not matched to a gene: 5. The CDR3 length is 18 residues. The germline V gene has CDR1 KGHSH and CDR2 LQKENI. CDR3 DNA sequence: TGTGCCAGCTCACCCGGGACAGGGGCAAACTCTGGGGCCAACGTCCTGACTTTC. This gives the protein CASSPGTGANSGANVLTF.

The chain joins TRBV5-1 to TRBJ2-7, with 7 positions matching TRBD2. The CDR3 runs 15 residues. Trimming took 5 bases from V and 2 from J; bases not matched to a gene: 10. Germline lookup yields CDR1 SGHRS and CDR2 YFSETQ. The CDR3 DNA follows: TGCGCCAGCAGGGATCCGGGGGGTAAAACCTACGAGCAGTACTTC. Its translation is CASRDPGGKTYEQYF.

This chain uses TRBV7-3 with TRBJ2-3; 9 bases match TRBD1. V shed 3 bases and J 2 bases; nucleotides not matched to a gene: 3. The CDR3 has 15 residues. Germline values: CDR1 SGHTA, CDR2 FQGTGA. The CDR3 region has the DNA TGTGCCAGCAGCTTTGACAGGGGGGACACAGATACGCAGTATTTT. Residues: CASSFDRGDTDTQYF.

The chain is built from TRBV9 and TRBJ2-1; 12 nucleotides agree with TRBD2. This CDR3 is built from 16 residues. CDR1 SGDLS and CDR2 YYNGEE come from the germline V gene. The trim removed 3 bases at V and 5 bases at J, leaving 6 bases unmatched. The CDR3 DNA sequence: TGTGCCAGCAGCGGTCTAGCGGGGGGGGACAACAATGAGCAGTTCTTC. Translating gives CASSGLAGGDNNEQFF.

The chain links TRBV5-1 to TRBJ2-3; maybe TRBD1 (5 bases). Trimming removed 0 bases from V and 3 bases from J, with 14 bases in between. Per the germline V gene, CDR1 is SGHRS and CDR2 is YFSETQ. There are 16 residues in the CDR3. CDR3 sequence (DNA): TGCGCCAGCAGCTTGGGCCCCCGACAGATGACAGATACGCAGTATTTT. This encodes CASSLGPRQMTDTQYF.

The genes are TRBV5-1 and TRBJ1-2; 9 nucleotides agree with TRBD1. V dropped 3 bases and J dropped 3; count of bases not matched to a gene: 3. Germline V gene data show CDR1 as SGHRS and CDR2 as YFSETQ. The CDR3 length is 14 residues. The DNA for the CDR3 is TGCGCCAGCAGCTCTCGGGACAGGGACTATGGCTACACCTTC. Translating it yields CASSSRDRDYGYTF.

The sample holds one count of this clone. The J gene is TRBJ1-1, the V gene TRBV5-1; 10 nucleotides line up with TRBD1. Germline V gene lookup returns CDR1 SGHRS and CDR2 YFSETQ. The CDR3 is 16 residues long. The J segment lost 1 base and the V segment lost 4 bases, leaving 7 bases of the junction unmatched. The CDR3 DNA follows: TGCGCCAGCAGCCCGATCGGGACAGGGGAGAACACTGAAGCTTTCTTT. It codes for CASSPIGTGENTEAFF. Full variable domain (outside the CDR3, taken from reference TRBV5-1 and TRBJ1-1): KAGVTQTPRYLIKTRGQQVTLSCSPISGHRSVSWYQQTPGQGLQFLFEYFSETQRNKGNFPGRFSGRQFSNSRSEMNVSTLELGDSALYLCASSPIGTGENTEAFFGQGTRLTVV.

The rearrangement uses TRBV10-3 and TRBJ2-2, with TRBD1 matching over 9 bases. Germline V gene sequence: CDR1 ENHRY, CDR2 SYGVKD. The ends lost 2 bases at V and 4 bases at J; junction bases unmatched: 14. This CDR3 comprises 19 residues. The CDR3 is CAISELGQGFAGATGELFF. The CDR3 DNA reads as TGTGCCATCAGTGAGCTCGGACAGGGGTTTGCGGGGGCCACCGGGGAGCTGTTTTTT.

The V and J genes are TRBV6-6 and TRBJ2-3; TRBD1 might be the D (5 bases). Trimming cost V 1 base and J 3 bases, with 8 bases left between them. CDR1 is MNHNY and CDR2 is SVGAGI in the germline V gene (reference sequence). This CDR3 is built from 14 residues. The CDR3 loop reads CASSYYRGTDTQYF. The CDR3 region has the DNA TGTGCCAGCAGTTACTATAGGGGTACAGATACGCAGTATTTT.

This rearrangement joins TRBV19 to TRBJ1-2; 11 bases fit TRBD1. The V and J ends lost 5 bases and 4 bases, in that order; junction bases with no gene match: 6. The CDR3 is made up of 15 amino acids. Germline CDR1 reads LNHDA; CDR2 reads SQIVND (reference sequence). CDR3 nucleotide sequence: TGTGCCAGTAGTCGGGACAGGGGGATCGTCTATGGCTACACCTTC. It is translated as CASSRDRGIVYGYTF.

The V gene is TRBV2, the J gene TRBJ1-5; a possible D gene is TRBD1 (6 bases). Germline V gives CDR1 SNHLY, CDR2 FYNNEI. The V end lost 8 bases, the J end lost 9 bases, and 23 bases lay between the germline ends. The CDR3 covers 15 residues. The CDR3 DNA is TGTGCCAGCGCCATGGGGGTTGGGGGCCTCCGGCCCCAGCATTTT. It encodes CASAMGVGGLRPQHF. The full variable domain, in which reference TRBV2 and TRBJ1-5 provide the parts outside the CDR3, is EPEVTQTPSHQVTQMGQEVILRCVPISNHLYFYWYRQILGQKVEFLVSFYNNEISEKSEIFDDQFSVERPDGSNFTLKIRSTKLEDSAMYFCASAMGVGGLRPQHFGDGTRLSIL.

V is TRBV3-1 (or the pseudogene TRBV3-2) and J is TRBJ1-1; D ambiguous. V lost 4 bases and J 8 bases, leaving 14 bases between the germline ends. Germline V CDR1 and CDR2: LGHDT, YNNKEL (reference sequence). The CDR3 runs to 13 residues. CDR3 sequence: CASSLDGGSEAFF. For the CDR3, the DNA is TGTGCCAGCAGCCTGGACGGAGGGTCAGAAGCTTTCTTT.

The genes are TRBV5-6 and TRBJ2-7; D is unclear. Germline loops: CDR1 SGHDT, CDR2 YYEEEE. Trimming took 3 bases from V and 1 from J, leaving 14 bases between them. The CDR3 covers 15 residues. The CDR3 region is CASSYSGRPSYEQYF. The DNA of the CDR3 is TGTGCCAGCAGCTACTCTGGCAGGCCGTCCTACGAGCAGTACTTC.